These T cell receptor beta chains were read from a single sample in a study of T cells of healthy individuals. TCRdb reanalysed the 5' RACE reads using MiXCR and keeps one entry per CDR3 protein. Among approximately 50,000 distinct CDR3 sequences listed, 14% to 15% were seen once. The receptors stem from a human donor in good health. The CDR3 runs from the conserved cysteine through the conserved F or W. Fields, in order: CDR3 length, D gene, clone size, J gene, V gene, CDR3 protein, CDR3 DNA. D genes are given only for firm matches. The size of a clone is reported for some rows only, either as once, few or many, or as a class for expanded clones.

length: 14
D: NA
size: few
J: TRBJ2-3
V: TRBV7-2
CDR3: CASSSLGGGDTQYF
DNA: TGTGCCAGCAGCTCCTTAGGGGGGGGGGATACGCAGTATTTT

length: 17
D: NA
size: many
J: TRBJ1-3
V: TRBV4-3
CDR3: CASSQDGGASSGNTIYF
DNA: TGCGCCAGCAGCCAAGACGGCGGGGCTAGCTCTGGAAACACCATATATTTT

length: 13
D: NA
size: NA
J: TRBJ2-3
V: TRBV24-1
CDR3: CATSDRTAGTQYF
DNA: TGTGCCACCAGTGACCGGACCGCAGGTACGCAGTATTTT

length: 8
D: NA
size: few
J: TRBJ2-5
V: TRBV28
CDR3: CASSPQYF
DNA: TGTGCCAGCAGCCCCCAGTACTTC

length: 13
D: TRBD1
size: many
J: TRBJ1-1
V: TRBV24-1
CDR3: CATSDWTGAEAFF
DNA: TGTGCCACCAGTGATTGGACAGGGGCTGAAGCTTTCTTT

length: 14
D: NA
size: many
J: TRBJ1-5
V: TRBV12-3/TRBV12-4
CDR3: CASSLESLPGTQHF
DNA: TGTGCCAGCAGTTTAGAATCCCTCCCAGGTACCCAGCATTTT

length: 15
D: NA
size: few
J: TRBJ2-3
V: TRBV12-3/TRBV12-4
CDR3: CASSLPGLGTDTQYF
DNA: TGTGCCAGCAGTTTACCGGGCCTCGGCACAGATACGCAGTATTTT

length: 15
D: NA
size: NA
J: TRBJ1-1
V: TRBV5-1
CDR3: CASSPQAFMNTEAFF
DNA: TGCGCCAGCAGTCCTCAAGCGTTCATGAACACTGAAGCTTTCTTT

length: 13
D: NA
size: NA
J: TRBJ2-5
V: TRBV7-9
CDR3: CASSSGSKETQYF
DNA: TGTGCCAGCAGCTCTGGTAGTAAAGAGACCCAGTACTTC

length: 12
D: NA
size: NA
J: TRBJ1-1
V: TRBV6-6
CDR3: CASNTGNTEAFF
DNA: TGTGCCAGCAATACAGGGAACACTGAAGCTTTCTTT

length: 12
D: NA
size: few
J: TRBJ1-2
V: TRBV29-1
CDR3: CSVGGTYYGYTF
DNA: TGCAGCGTTGGGGGGACATACTATGGCTACACCTTC

length: 15
D: TRBD1
size: NA
J: TRBJ2-5
V: TRBV10-3
CDR3: CAISESRQGAETQYF
DNA: TGTGCCATCAGTGAGTCACGGCAGGGGGCTGAGACCCAGTACTTC

length: 15
D: NA
size: few
J: TRBJ2-3
V: TRBV4-3
CDR3: CASSQASRGTDTQYF
DNA: TGCGCCAGCAGCCAAGCTAGCAGGGGCACAGATACGCAGTATTTT

length: 17
D: TRBD2
size: many
J: TRBJ2-3
V: TRBV6-6
CDR3: CASSPRAVAGDTDTQYF
DNA: TGTGCCAGCAGTCCACGGGCAGTAGCGGGAGACACAGATACGCAGTATTTT

length: 13
D: NA
size: NA
J: TRBJ2-3
V: TRBV5-4
CDR3: CASSRGFKDTQYF
DNA: TGTGCCAGCAGCCGCGGGTTCAAAGATACGCAGTATTTT

length: 13
D: NA
size: many
J: TRBJ1-1
V: TRBV29-1
CDR3: CSVERQGNTEAFF
DNA: TGCAGCGTTGAAAGGCAGGGCAACACTGAAGCTTTCTTT

length: 19
D: NA
size: NA
J: TRBJ2-6
V: TRBV15
CDR3: CATSRRGSLSRPGANVLTF
DNA: TGTGCCACCAGCCGTCGAGGAAGTTTGAGCAGACCTGGGGCCAACGTCCTGACTTTC

length: 14
D: NA
size: many
J: TRBJ1-2
V: TRBV20-1
CDR3: CSARPPGDIYGYTF
DNA: TGCAGTGCTCGTCCCCCAGGGGACATCTATGGCTACACCTTC

length: 13
D: TRBD2
size: NA
J: TRBJ2-7
V: TRBV6-2/TRBV6-3
CDR3: CASGRRGAYEQYF
DNA: TGTGCCAGCGGGCGGCGGGGGGCCTACGAGCAGTACTTC

length: 16
D: NA
size: NA
J: TRBJ2-1
V: TRBV9
CDR3: CASSVRPAGAYNEQFF
DNA: TGTGCCAGCAGCGTTCGTCCGGCAGGGGCCTACAATGAGCAGTTCTTC

length: 16
D: TRBD2
size: few
J: TRBJ2-7
V: TRBV6-6
CDR3: CASSYSPSGSNVEQYF
DNA: TGTGCCAGCAGTTACTCACCTAGCGGGAGTAATGTTGAGCAGTACTTC

length: 16
D: TRBD2
size: many
J: TRBJ2-3
V: TRBV27
CDR3: CASSSLAGVGTDTQYF
DNA: TGTGCCAGCAGCTCACTAGCGGGAGTAGGAACAGATACGCAGTATTTT

length: 15
D: TRBD1
size: NA
J: TRBJ2-7
V: TRBV7-9
CDR3: CASSSAGTGLGEQYF
DNA: TGTGCCAGCAGCTCCGCCGGGACAGGGTTAGGAGAGCAGTACTTC

length: 13
D: NA
size: NA
J: TRBJ2-7
V: TRBV6-5
CDR3: CASTPDNSYEQYF
DNA: TGTGCCAGCACCCCGGACAACTCCTACGAGCAGTACTTC

length: 14
D: TRBD1
size: NA
J: TRBJ2-2
V: TRBV7-2
CDR3: CASSGTGFRGELFF
DNA: TGTGCCAGCAGCGGGACAGGGTTTAGGGGGGAGCTGTTTTTT

length: 15
D: NA
size: few
J: TRBJ2-3
V: TRBV15
CDR3: CATSRPVPGPDTQYF
DNA: TGTGCCACCAGCAGACCGGTCCCCGGGCCAGATACGCAGTATTTT

length: 18
D: TRBD2
size: many
J: TRBJ2-2
V: TRBV6-2/TRBV6-3
CDR3: CASSSYGLAGSNTGELFF
DNA: TGTGCCAGCAGTTCCTACGGACTAGCGGGTTCTAACACCGGGGAGCTGTTTTTT

length: 15
D: TRBD2
size: few
J: TRBJ2-2
V: TRBV10-3
CDR3: CAIRAGVTNTGELFF
DNA: TGTGCCATCAGAGCGGGGGTAACGAACACCGGGGAGCTGTTTTTT

length: 13
D: NA
size: many
J: TRBJ1-6
V: TRBV20-1
CDR3: CSASGGVDSPLHF
DNA: TGCAGTGCTAGCGGCGGGGTCGATTCACCCCTCCACTTT

length: 12
D: TRBD1
size: once
J: TRBJ2-5
V: TRBV5-8
CDR3: CASSRTGGTQYF
DNA: TGTGCCAGCAGCCGGACAGGGGGAACCCAGTACTTC

length: 17
D: TRBD1
size: few
J: TRBJ1-1
V: TRBV7-2
CDR3: CASSSSYRGGARRAAFF
DNA: TGTGCCAGCAGCTCGAGTTACAGGGGAGGGGCAAGAAGGGCAGCTTTCTTT

length: 13
D: NA
size: NA
J: TRBJ1-1
V: TRBV14
CDR3: CASRLHPNTEAFF
DNA: TGTGCCAGCAGACTACACCCGAACACTGAAGCTTTCTTT

length: 14
D: NA
size: few
J: TRBJ1-1
V: TRBV6-1
CDR3: CASLGTVISTEAFF
DNA: TGTGCCAGCTTGGGGACGGTGATAAGCACTGAAGCTTTCTTT

length: 12
D: NA
size: few
J: TRBJ2-7
V: TRBV7-2
CDR3: CASSLEVPRMYF
DNA: TGTGCCAGCAGCTTAGAAGTCCCTAGGATGTACTTC

length: 16
D: TRBD1
size: many
J: TRBJ1-6
V: TRBV2
CDR3: CASRTRQGEYNSPLHF
DNA: TGTGCCAGCAGAACCAGACAGGGGGAGTATAATTCACCCCTCCACTTT

length: 13
D: NA
size: many
J: TRBJ2-7
V: TRBV29-1
CDR3: CSVVPGGLYEQYF
DNA: TGCAGCGTTGTCCCCGGGGGGCTCTACGAGCAGTACTTC

length: 11
D: NA
size: NA
J: TRBJ2-5
V: TRBV29-1
CDR3: CSGVNGETQYF
DNA: TGCAGTGGGGTAAACGGAGAGACCCAGTACTTC

length: 15
D: TRBD2
size: few
J: TRBJ2-7
V: TRBV5-6
CDR3: CASSPGTSGSFEQYF
DNA: TGTGCCAGCAGCCCAGGGACTAGCGGGTCATTCGAGCAGTACTTC

length: 14
D: TRBD2
size: few
J: TRBJ2-3
V: TRBV13
CDR3: CASSSTSTSVTQYF
DNA: TGTGCCAGCAGCTCTACCTCGACTAGCGTTACGCAGTATTTT

length: 16
D: TRBD1
size: few
J: TRBJ1-2
V: TRBV10-3
CDR3: CAISATSTGGNYGYTF
DNA: TGTGCCATCAGTGCCACATCGACAGGGGGGAACTATGGCTACACCTTC

length: 16
D: TRBD2
size: few
J: TRBJ2-7
V: TRBV27
CDR3: CASSLSSATSGYEQYF
DNA: TGTGCCAGCAGTTTATCTTCGGCGACTAGCGGTTACGAGCAGTACTTC

length: 12
D: NA
size: NA
J: TRBJ2-5
V: TRBV7-9
CDR3: CASRGGLETQYF
DNA: TGTGCCAGCAGGGGTGGGTTGGAGACCCAGTACTTC

length: 13
D: NA
size: NA
J: TRBJ2-2
V: TRBV24-1
CDR3: CATSFSNTGELFF
DNA: TGTGCCACCAGCTTTTCTAACACCGGGGAGCTGTTTTTT

length: 14
D: NA
size: NA
J: TRBJ1-6
V: TRBV7-3
CDR3: CASSLDGADSPLHF
DNA: TGTGCCAGCAGCTTAGACGGGGCCGATTCACCCCTCCACTTT

length: 14
D: NA
size: NA
J: TRBJ2-3
V: TRBV9
CDR3: CASSVEGGTDTQYF
DNA: TGTGCCAGCAGCGTAGAGGGGGGGACAGATACGCAGTATTTT

length: 18
D: NA
size: NA
J: TRBJ1-5
V: TRBV6-1
CDR3: CASSEGAGRAGGNQPQHF
DNA: TGTGCCAGCAGTGAAGGTGCAGGCAGGGCCGGAGGTAATCAGCCCCAGCATTTT